This is a list of T cell receptor beta chains from one sample in a study of blood T cell repertoires in COVID-19. Only in-frame clones appear in the TCRdb table, and some are missing; sequencing was by immunoSEQ multiplex PCR. The profile shows a few hundred thousand clones, about 90% of them singletons. Sequencing was done on a sample of PBMCs or T cells enriched from blood (not recorded which). Receptor source: a woman in her 30s who had recovered from COVID-19. The conserved cysteine and the conserved F or W are not part of the CDR3 here.

v_call cdr3_aa
TRBV12-3/TRBV12-4 ASSWTGGGYT
TRBV7-2 ASSSDSVSEQY
TRBV10-3 AISESGGRAGDTQY
TRBV10-3 AIAQGANTEAF
TRBV18 ASSPRARLNTGELF
TRBV10-3 AIRDNRGANTEAF
TRBV27 ASSLSRGLYTEAF
TRBV6-5 ASSRGQTSNQPQH
TRBV28 ASSLQGQGLR
TRBV9 ASSVSPGGNEKLF
TRBV3-1/TRBV3-2 ASSQRWDSDYGYT
TRBV11-2 ASTPGTSLHEQY
TRBV6-5 ASRGLVMAGELF
TRBV7-2 ASSPSAGGKYGYT
TRBV5-8 ASSFRTGGRNEKLF
TRBV7-8 ASSLRQGGTYGYT
TRBV19 ASSTPGVGNTEAF
TRBV7-9 ASSYRDGQGGTEAF
TRBV7-9 ASSGTGPYEQY
TRBV9 ASSVTSGRADTQY
TRBV23-1 AMGGTGSYNEQF
TRBV2 ASSGPQRGQPQH
TRBV5-1 ASSWRRGQGRTEAF
TRBV9 ASSVALQSYNEQF
TRBV11-1 ASSPALGQGESPLH
TRBV11-2 ASSLPNRGKTGELF
TRBV27 ASSLWGGGTYNEQF
TRBV5-8 ASSPRRGNGYT
TRBV5-5 ASSLDDRDFSPQH
TRBV6-5 ASRLAGGTDTQY
TRBV4-1 ASSQEGQGARAF
TRBV12-5 ASGLQEGPQF
TRBV6-1 ASSERTSGIGELF
TRBV7-2 ASSLGRVDGYT
TRBV7-2 ASSPTGGAGTDTQY
TRBV5-4 ASSGTSGRMGLTGELF
TRBV4-1 ASSQGDGYT
TRBV5-1 ASSLGPRGEIIGYT
TRBV4-1 ASSQAQGPYEQY
TRBV7-9 ASSNQGRANEKLF
TRBV30 AWDRDRVGKLF
TRBV27 ASSRRPTKSYNSPLH
TRBV4-1 ASSHSQGLTEAF
TRBV28 ASSLATSGPRTDTQY
TRBV7-2 ASSPMGKNYGYT
TRBV27 ASTGGGNNEQF